Below, one TCR beta chain is given with its context. This CDR3 contains 13 residues. The V gene end was trimmed by 7 bases and the J gene end by 9 bases; junction bases not matched to a gene: 9. Study processing details: From reference gene primer amplification, estimates of nucleated cell counts were derived. Measured with immunoSEQ multiplex PCR; TCRdb has only the in-frame clones, and not every one. Clonal size and the V and J genes are those of that table, whereas D and trimming came from the DNA. The table shows about 130,000 clones, with about 91% occurring only once. This sample is drawn from a study of blood T cell repertoires in COVID-19. Study-level information: The study drew acute and convalescent COVID-19 samples from the United States, Italy and Spain.

This chain uses TRBV12-3 or TRBV12-4 with TRBJ2-1; 7 bases align to TRBD1. The material sequenced was peripheral blood. The receptor's source is a man over 45 with acute or convalescent COVID-19. This CDR3 is CASTLDRFTEQFF. The CDR3 nucleotides are TGTGCCAGCACCCTGGACAGGTTCACTGAGCAGTTCTTC.